The 6 T cell receptor beta chains below come from one sample, sequenced in a study of CD8+ T cells in alopecia areata. cDNA serving as the sequencing template came from extracted, reverse transcribed RNA. TCRdb's copy holds only in-frame clones and misses some; the assay was immunoSEQ multiplex PCR. The sample includes 200,000 to 250,000 clones, less than 45% of them seen just once. Treatment denoted: oral pan-JAK inhibitor, 5-10 mg twice daily. The sequences come from CD4+ T cells sorted from blood, collected around week 34, from a patient treated with tofacitinib. All receptors come from a human donor with alopecia areata.

The V gene is TRBV19, the J gene TRBJ2-7; 11 bases are shared with TRBD2. V lost 5 bases and J lost 2; bases outside the gene matches: 11. This CDR3 is 17 amino acids long. CDR1 LNHDA and CDR2 SQIVND come from the germline V gene (reference sequence). The CDR3 spells CASSSNSGTSGTYEQYF. As DNA, the CDR3 is TGTGCCAGTAGTTCCAACTCTGGGACTAGCGGAACCTACGAGCAGTACTTC.

The chain joins TRBV4-1 to TRBJ1-5; 7 bases agree with TRBD1. This CDR3 contains 17 residues. The junction had 6 bases not matched to a gene; V was cut back by 1 base and J by 0 bases. Germline V gives CDR1 MGHRA, CDR2 YSYEKL. Here the CDR3 reads CASSQGQGGNSNQPQHF. In DNA, the CDR3 is TGCGCCAGCAGCCAAGGACAGGGAGGTAATAGCAATCAGCCCCAGCATTTT.

The chain links TRBV6-1 to TRBJ1-1; 7 nucleotides match TRBD1. Germline loops: CDR1 MNHNS, CDR2 SASEGT. This CDR3 spans 15 amino acids. The trim removed 2 bases at V and 1 base at J, leaving 4 bases unmatched. For the CDR3, the DNA is TGTGCCAGCAGTGAACCAAACAGGGGGAACACTGAAGCTTTCTTT. Translating it yields CASSEPNRGNTEAFF.

The rearrangement uses TRBV5-1 and TRBJ2-4; D could derive from TRBD1 or TRBD2 (5 bases each). The V gene's germline CDR1 is SGHRS and CDR2 YFSETQ. V lost 0 bases and J lost 8, with 12 bases in between. There are 14 residues in the CDR3. Here the CDR3 reads CASSLGSGRDIQYF. The CDR3 DNA is TGCGCCAGCAGCTTGGGGTCAGGGCGGGACATTCAGTACTTC.

The V gene is TRBV11-3, the J gene TRBJ2-2; 8 bases align to TRBD1. The CDR3 totals 17 residues. Germline V CDR1 and CDR2: SGHNT, YENEEA. After removal of 5 bases from V and 4 bases from J, the junction contained 12 bases not matched to a gene. The CDR3 DNA is TGTGCCAGCAGCCGGCGACAGGGGCCCTTTCCCACCGGGGAGCTGTTTTTT. It codes for CASSRRQGPFPTGELFF.

The chain carries TRBV4-1 and TRBJ2-7, with 15 bases lining up with TRBD2. J lost 1 base, V lost 4 bases, and 2 bases had no gene match. The CDR3 totals 16 residues. The V gene's germline CDR1 is MGHRA and CDR2 YSYEKL. The CDR3 loop reads CASSLGTSGRSYEQYF. The CDR3 DNA reads as TGCGCCAGCAGCCTAGGGACTAGCGGGAGGTCCTACGAGCAGTACTTC.